The following is a T cell receptor beta chain sequence with its context. Its antigen is unknown. The data are from a study of T-cell memory formation after mild COVID-19. Study conclusions and caveats: Contracting clones from day 15 to 85 had balanced CD4/CD8; later expanders favoured CD4+.

A single record per CDR3 protein comes from TCRdb applying MiXCR to the 5' RACE reads. This table has roughly 49,000 distinct CDR3 sequences, 25% to 35% appearing once. This CDR3 has 14 residues. Germline V gene sequence: CDR1 SGHAT, CDR2 FQDESV (reference sequence). V was pared by 5 bases and J by 1 base, with 4 bases of the junction left unmatched. The receptor was derived from a man aged 18-30 years who had mild COVID-19 (a few samples of this study predate the infection). Cell type and time point are not known. The sequencing sample was made of PBMCs or a T cell subset sorted from them (not recorded which). The chain is built from TRBV11-1 and TRBJ2-7; 8 bases are shared with TRBD1. The CDR3 protein is CASSPRDRSYEQYV. DNA of the CDR3: TGTGCCAGCAGCCCGCGGGACAGGTCCTACGAGCAGTACGTC.